This TCR beta chain derives from a study of cytomegalovirus exposure and HLA in healthy donors. Study background: Tens of millions of unique TCRs from HLA-typed donors made up an early data release.

Use of 60 Vbeta and 13 Jbeta primers characterized the PCR. The table came from immunoSEQ multiplex PCR; TCRdb's copy has only in-frame clones and leaves some out. Altogether around 160,000 clones are present, around 75% being singletons, with the ten largest covering just under 5%. This cohort consisted of healthy bone marrow donors. As for this clone: The antigen is unknown. This CDR3 is also generated by other DNA sequences in the sample.

Study observations and caveats: Presence/absence analyses supposed approximately even sequencing depth among donors.

Sequencing was done on a sample of PBMCs. This receptor was obtained from a male donor in good health and CMV-seronegative.

In nucleotides, the CDR3 is TGTGCCTCTGGAGGGAACACTGAAGCTTTCTTT. It translates to CASGGNTEAFF. The V gene is TRBV10-3, the J gene TRBJ1-1; D is unresolved. CDR1 ENHRY and CDR2 SYGVKD come from the germline V gene. The CDR3 extends over 11 amino acids. Trimming took 11 bases from V and 1 from J, leaving 8 bases between them.